Each of the 8 T cell receptor beta chains below was sequenced from the same sample in a study of blood T cell repertoires in COVID-19. Generated by immunoSEQ multiplex PCR, the TCRdb table keeps only in-frame clones and is missing some. The sample carries hundreds of thousands of clones, about 90% recorded once. The sample taken for sequencing was peripheral blood. These receptor sequences come from a woman between 45 and 65 years old with COVID-19, enrolled during active disease.

The genes are TRBV27 and TRBJ2-7; 9 nucleotides agree with TRBD2. Germline V gene sequence: CDR1 MNHEY, CDR2 SMNVEV (reference sequence). CDR3 length: 15 amino acids. V gave up 5 bases and J gave up 0 bases; unmatched junction bases: 5. CDR3 sequence (DNA): TGTGCCAGCAGTGCCGTAGCGGGAGTCTCCTACGAGCAGTACTTC. Translation gives CASSAVAGVSYEQYF.

This chain joins TRBV19 and TRBJ1-2, with D perhaps matching TRBD1 (6 bases). Germline V gene lookup returns CDR1 LNHDA and CDR2 SQIVND (reference sequence). The V end was cut by 6 bases, the J end by 0 bases, with 14 bases between. The length of the CDR3 is 15 residues. CDR3 in amino acids: CASSSLQGTNYGYTF. The CDR3 nucleotides are TGTGCCAGTAGCTCTCTACAGGGAACTAACTATGGCTACACCTTC. Together with reference TRBV19 and TRBJ1-2, the CDR3 gives the full variable domain: DGGITQSPKYLFRKEGQNVTLSCEQNLNHDAMYWYRQDPGQGLRLIYYSQIVNDFQKGDIAEGYSVSREKKESFPLTVTSAQKNPTAFYLCASSSLQGTNYGYTFGSGTRLTVV.

In its sample, this clone was seen once. This chain uses TRBV6-5 with TRBJ1-5; D may be TRBD1 (5 bases). The V and J ends lost 6 bases and 2 bases respectively, with 11 bases between them. CDR1 and CDR2 (germline): MNHEY, SVGAGI. CDR3 size: 14 residues. CDR3 amino acids: CASSYRGGNQPQHF. CDR3 coding DNA: TGTGCCAGCAGCTATAGGGGTGGCAATCAGCCCCAGCATTTT.

V is TRBV9 and J is TRBJ1-1, with no clear D. There are 13 residues in the CDR3. Germline V CDR1 and CDR2: SGDLS, YYNGEE. V shed 4 bases and J shed 3 bases, with 10 bases lying between them. The CDR3 DNA reads TGTGCCAGCAGCAAATTGGGAGACACTGAAGCTTTCTTT. This codes for CASSKLGDTEAFF.

The chain carries TRBV24-1 and TRBJ2-1, with TRBD1 matching over 7 bases. The CDR3 extends over 13 amino acids. Germline-derived CDR1 and CDR2 are KGHDR and SFDVKD. V trimming: 3 bases; J trimming: 10 bases; junction bases outside the gene matches: 5. CDR3 DNA sequence: TGTGCCACCAGTGATATGTCGGACAGGGAGCAGTTCTTC. Translated: CATSDMSDREQFF.

The sample holds many counts of this clone. The genes are TRBV15 and TRBJ2-3; 14 bases agree with TRBD2. Losses at the gene ends were 4 bases for V and 3 bases for J; bases not matched to a gene: 21. Germline loops: CDR1 LNHNV, CDR2 YYDKDF (reference sequence). The CDR3 contains 22 residues. CDR3 amino acids: CATSKTTGTSGSGGSSTDTQYF. CDR3 DNA sequence: TGTGCCACCAGCAAAACTACTGGGACTAGCGGGAGTGGGGGGAGTTCTACAGATACGCAGTATTTT.

V gene TRBV5-1 combines with J gene TRBJ1-1; the match to TRBD1 covers 7 bases. The length of the CDR3 is 14 residues. The trim removed 4 bases at V and 7 bases at J, leaving 10 bases unmatched. Germline assignment: CDR1 SGHRS and CDR2 YFSETQ. The CDR3 reads CASSIPSGTVEAFF. The DNA for the CDR3 is TGCGCCAGCAGCATACCATCCGGGACAGTTGAAGCTTTCTTT.

V is TRBV6-5 and J is TRBJ1-1; TRBD1 might be the D (5 bases). V was clipped by 4 bases and J by 1 base, with 10 bases between them. This CDR3 has 14 residues. Germline CDR1 is MNHEY and CDR2 is SVGAGI. The CDR3 sequence is CASSWGLQNTEAFF. As DNA, the CDR3 is TGTGCCAGCAGTTGGGGACTGCAGAACACTGAAGCTTTCTTT.